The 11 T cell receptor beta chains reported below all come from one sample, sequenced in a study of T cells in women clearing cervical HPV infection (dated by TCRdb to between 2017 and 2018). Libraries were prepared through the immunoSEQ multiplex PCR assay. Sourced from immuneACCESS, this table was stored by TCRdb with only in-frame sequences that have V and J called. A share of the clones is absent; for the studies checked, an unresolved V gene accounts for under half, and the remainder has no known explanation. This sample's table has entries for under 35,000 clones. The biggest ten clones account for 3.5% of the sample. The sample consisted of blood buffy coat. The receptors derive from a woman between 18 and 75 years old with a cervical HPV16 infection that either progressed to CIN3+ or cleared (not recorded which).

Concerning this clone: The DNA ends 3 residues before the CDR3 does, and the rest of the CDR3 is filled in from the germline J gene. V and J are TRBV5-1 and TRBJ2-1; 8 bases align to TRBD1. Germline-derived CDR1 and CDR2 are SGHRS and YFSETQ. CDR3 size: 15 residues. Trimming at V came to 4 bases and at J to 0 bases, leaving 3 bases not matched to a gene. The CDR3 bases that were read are TGCGCCAGCAGCGTCGGACAGGGCTCCTACAATGAG. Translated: CASSVGQGSYNE. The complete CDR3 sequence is CASSVGQGSYNEQFF.

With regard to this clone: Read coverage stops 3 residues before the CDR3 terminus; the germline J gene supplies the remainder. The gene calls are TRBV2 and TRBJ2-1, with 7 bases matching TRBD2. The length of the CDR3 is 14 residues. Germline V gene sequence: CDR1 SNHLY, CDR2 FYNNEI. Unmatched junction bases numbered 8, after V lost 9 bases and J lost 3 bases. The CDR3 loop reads CARGEGRIYNEQFF. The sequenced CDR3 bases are TGTGCCAGAGGGGAGGGCCGTATCTACAATGAG. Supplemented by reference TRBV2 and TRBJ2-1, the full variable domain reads EPEVTQTPSHQVTQMGQEVILRCVPISNHLYFYWYRQILGQKVEFLVSFYNNEISEKSEIFDDQFSVERPDGSNFTLKIRSTKLEDSAMYFCARGEGRIYNEQFFGPGTRLTVL.

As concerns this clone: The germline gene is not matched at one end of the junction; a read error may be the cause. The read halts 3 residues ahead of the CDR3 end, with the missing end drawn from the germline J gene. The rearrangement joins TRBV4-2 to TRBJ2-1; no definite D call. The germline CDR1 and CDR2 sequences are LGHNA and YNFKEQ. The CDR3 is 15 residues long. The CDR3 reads CASSQVVPRDNEQFF. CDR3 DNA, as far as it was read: TGCGCCAGCAGCCAAGTCGTTCCCCGGGACAATGAG.

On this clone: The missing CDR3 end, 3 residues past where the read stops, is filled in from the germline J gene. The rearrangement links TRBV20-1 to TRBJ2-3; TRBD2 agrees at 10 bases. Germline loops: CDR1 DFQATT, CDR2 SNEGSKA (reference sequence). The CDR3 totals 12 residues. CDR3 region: CSGRTSGETQYF. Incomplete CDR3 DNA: TGCAGTGGGAGGACTAGCGGCGAGACG.

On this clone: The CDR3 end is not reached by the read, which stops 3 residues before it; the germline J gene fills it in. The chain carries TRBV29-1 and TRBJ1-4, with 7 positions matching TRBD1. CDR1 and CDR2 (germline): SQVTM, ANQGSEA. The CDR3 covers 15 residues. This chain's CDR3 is CSGDDRARFGSPLFF. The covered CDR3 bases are TGCAGCGGGGATGACAGGGCCCGTTTTGGGTCACCA. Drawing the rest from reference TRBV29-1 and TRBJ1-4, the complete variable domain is SAVISQKPSRDICQRGTSLTIQCQVDSQVTMMFWYRQQPGQSLTLIATANQGSEATYESGFVIDKFPISRPNLTFSTLTVSNMSPEDSSIYLCSGDDRARFGSPLFFGSGTQLSVL.

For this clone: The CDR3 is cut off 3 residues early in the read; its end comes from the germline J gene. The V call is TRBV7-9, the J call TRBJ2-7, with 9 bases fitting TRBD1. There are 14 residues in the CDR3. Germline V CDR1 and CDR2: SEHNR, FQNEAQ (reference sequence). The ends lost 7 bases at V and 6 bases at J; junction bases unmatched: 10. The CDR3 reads CASTWTGEISEQYF. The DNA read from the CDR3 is TGTGCCAGCACCTGGACAGGGGAGATTTCCGAG.

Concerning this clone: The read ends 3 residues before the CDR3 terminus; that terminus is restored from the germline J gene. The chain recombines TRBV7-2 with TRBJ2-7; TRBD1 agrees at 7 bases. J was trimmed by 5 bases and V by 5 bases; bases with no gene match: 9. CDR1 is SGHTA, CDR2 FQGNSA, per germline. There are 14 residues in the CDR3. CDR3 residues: CASSPATGLHEQYF. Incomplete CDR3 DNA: TGTGCCAGCAGCCCTGCGACAGGGCTCCACGAG. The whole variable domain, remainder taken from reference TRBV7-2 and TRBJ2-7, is GAGVSQSPSNKVTEKGKDVELRCDPISGHTALYWYRQSLGQGLEFLIYFQGNSAPDKSGLPSDRFSAERTGGSVSTLTIQRTQQEDSAVYLCASSPATGLHEQYFGPGTRLTVT.

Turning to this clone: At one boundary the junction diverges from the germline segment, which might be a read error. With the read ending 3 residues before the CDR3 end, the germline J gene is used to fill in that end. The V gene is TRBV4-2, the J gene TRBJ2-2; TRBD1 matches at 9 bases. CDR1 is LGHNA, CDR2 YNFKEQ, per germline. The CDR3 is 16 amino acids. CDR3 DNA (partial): TGCGCCAGCAGCCAAGGGGACAGGGCTGGTTCCGGGGAG. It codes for CASSQGDRAGSGE. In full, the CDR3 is CASSQGDRAGSGELFF.

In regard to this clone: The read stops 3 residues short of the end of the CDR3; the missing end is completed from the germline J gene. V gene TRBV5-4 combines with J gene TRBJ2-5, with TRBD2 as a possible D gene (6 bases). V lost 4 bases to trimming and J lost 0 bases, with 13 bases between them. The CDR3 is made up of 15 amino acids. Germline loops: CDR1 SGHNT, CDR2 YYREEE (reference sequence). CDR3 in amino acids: CASSPGGGDQETQYF. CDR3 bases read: TGTGCCAGCAGCCCCGGGGGTGGAGACCAAGAGACC. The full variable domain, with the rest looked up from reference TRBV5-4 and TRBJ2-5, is ETGVTQSPTHLIKTRGQQVTLRCSSQSGHNTVSWYQQALGQGPQFIFQYYREEENGRGNFPPRFSGLQFPNYSSELNVNALELDDSALYLCASSPGGGDQETQYFGPGTRLLVL.

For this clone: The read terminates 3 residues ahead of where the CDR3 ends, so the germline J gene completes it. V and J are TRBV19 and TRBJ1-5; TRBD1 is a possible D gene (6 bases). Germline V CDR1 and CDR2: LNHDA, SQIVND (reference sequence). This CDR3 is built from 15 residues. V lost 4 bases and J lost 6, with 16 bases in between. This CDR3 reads CASSRVAGEAQPQHF. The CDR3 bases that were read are TGTGCCAGTAGTAGAGTGGCAGGGGAGGCTCAGCCC.

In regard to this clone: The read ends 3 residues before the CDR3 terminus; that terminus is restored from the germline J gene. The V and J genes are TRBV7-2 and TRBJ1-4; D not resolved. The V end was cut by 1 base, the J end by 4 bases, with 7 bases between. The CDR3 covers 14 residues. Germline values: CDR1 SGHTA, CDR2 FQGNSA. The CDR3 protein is CASSLEGYNEKLFF. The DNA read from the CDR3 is TGTGCCAGCAGCTTAGAAGGGTATAATGAAAAA.